The following is a TCR beta chain sequence with its context. Its antigen remains unidentified. This sequence may be a read error, since a much larger clone differs from it by one base. TCRdb reprocessed the reads with MiXCR, giving one entry per CDR3 protein. The sample holds approximately 500,000 distinct CDR3 sequences; 11% are singletons and the top ten take roughly 10%. This entry is derived from a study of T cell repertoires in cytomegalovirus infection. Study context: Based on public TCR beta signatures, there were indications of CMV infection and of a matching HLA type. General observations from the study: Cumulative frequency of public TCR beta families picked out carriers of CMV plus the relevant HLA. Ex vivo responses were dominated by HLA-C-restricted CMV-specific TCR beta clonotypes.

The source of this sequence is a human donor in good health (CMV status not recorded). Some clones in this sample may be carry-over from other donors' samples. Sequenced: PBMCs.

The CDR3 loop reads CTSSTSGVYNEQFF. The CDR3, as DNA: TGTACCAGTAGCACTAGCGGGGTTTACAATGAGCAGTTCTTC. This sequence joins TRBV19 and TRBJ2-1, with TRBD2 matching 10 bases. The germline gives CDR1 LNHDA, CDR2 SQIVND (reference sequence). This CDR3 comprises 14 residues.